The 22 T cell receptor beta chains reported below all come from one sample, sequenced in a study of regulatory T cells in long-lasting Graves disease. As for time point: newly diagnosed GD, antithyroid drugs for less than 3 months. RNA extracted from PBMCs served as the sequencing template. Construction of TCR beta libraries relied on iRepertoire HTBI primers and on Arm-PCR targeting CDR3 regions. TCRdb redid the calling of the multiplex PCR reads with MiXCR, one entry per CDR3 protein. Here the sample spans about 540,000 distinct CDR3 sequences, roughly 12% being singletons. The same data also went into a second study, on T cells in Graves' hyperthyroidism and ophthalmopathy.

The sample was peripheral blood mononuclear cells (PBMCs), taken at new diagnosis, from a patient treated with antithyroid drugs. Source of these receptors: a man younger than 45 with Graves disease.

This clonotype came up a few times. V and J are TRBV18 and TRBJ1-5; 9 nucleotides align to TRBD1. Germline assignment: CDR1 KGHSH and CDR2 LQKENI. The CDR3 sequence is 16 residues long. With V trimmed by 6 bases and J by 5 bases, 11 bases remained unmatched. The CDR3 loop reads CASSPQGQGIYQPQHF. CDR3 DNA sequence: TGTGCCAGCTCTCCCCAAGGACAGGGGATTTATCAGCCCCAGCATTTT.

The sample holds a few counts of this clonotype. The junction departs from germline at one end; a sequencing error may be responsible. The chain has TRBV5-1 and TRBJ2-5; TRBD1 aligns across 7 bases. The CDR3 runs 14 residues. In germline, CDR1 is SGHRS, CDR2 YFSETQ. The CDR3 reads CASSSGTELEAQYF. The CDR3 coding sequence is TGCGCCAGCAGCTCTGGGACAGAACTAGAGGCCCAGTACTTC.

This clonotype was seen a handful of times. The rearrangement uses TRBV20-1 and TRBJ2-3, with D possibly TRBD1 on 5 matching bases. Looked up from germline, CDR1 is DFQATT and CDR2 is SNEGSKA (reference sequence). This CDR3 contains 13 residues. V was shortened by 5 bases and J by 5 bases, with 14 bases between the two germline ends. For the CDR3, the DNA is TGCAGTGCTGGGGCGGCAGGGCGAGATACGCAGTATTTT. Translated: CSAGAAGRDTQYF.

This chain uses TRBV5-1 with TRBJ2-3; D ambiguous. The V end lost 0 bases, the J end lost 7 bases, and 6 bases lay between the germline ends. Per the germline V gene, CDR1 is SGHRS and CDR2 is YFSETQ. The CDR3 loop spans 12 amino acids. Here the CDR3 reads CASSLAPHTQYF. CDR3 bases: TGCGCCAGCAGCTTGGCCCCTCATACGCAGTATTTT.

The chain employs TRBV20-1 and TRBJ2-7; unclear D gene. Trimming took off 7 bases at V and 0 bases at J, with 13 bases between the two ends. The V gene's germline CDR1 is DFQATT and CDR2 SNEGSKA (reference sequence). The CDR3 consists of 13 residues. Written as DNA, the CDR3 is TGCAGTGTGCTGGTCCCCTCCTCCTACGAGCAGTACTTC. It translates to CSVLVPSSYEQYF.

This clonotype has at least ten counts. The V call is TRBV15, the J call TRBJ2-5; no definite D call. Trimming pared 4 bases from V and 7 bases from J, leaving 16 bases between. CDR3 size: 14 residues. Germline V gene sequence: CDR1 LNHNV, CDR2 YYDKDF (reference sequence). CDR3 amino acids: CATSTAGRLGTQYF. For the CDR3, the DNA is TGTGCCACCAGCACAGCAGGTCGGTTGGGGACCCAGTACTTC.

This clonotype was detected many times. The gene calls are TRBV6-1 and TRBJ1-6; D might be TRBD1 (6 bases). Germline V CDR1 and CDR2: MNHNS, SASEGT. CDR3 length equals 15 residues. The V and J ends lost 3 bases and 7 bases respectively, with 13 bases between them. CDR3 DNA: TGTGCCAGCAGTGAGATATTTGGGGGCAATTCACCCCTCCACTTT. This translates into CASSEIFGGNSPLHF.

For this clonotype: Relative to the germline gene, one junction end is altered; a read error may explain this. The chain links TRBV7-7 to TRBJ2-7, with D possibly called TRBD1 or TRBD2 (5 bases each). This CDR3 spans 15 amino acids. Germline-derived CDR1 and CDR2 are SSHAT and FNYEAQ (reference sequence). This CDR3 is CASSSSGPKTREQYF. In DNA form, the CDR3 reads TGTGCTAGCAGCTCATCGGGACCGAAGACGCGCGAGCAGTACTTC.

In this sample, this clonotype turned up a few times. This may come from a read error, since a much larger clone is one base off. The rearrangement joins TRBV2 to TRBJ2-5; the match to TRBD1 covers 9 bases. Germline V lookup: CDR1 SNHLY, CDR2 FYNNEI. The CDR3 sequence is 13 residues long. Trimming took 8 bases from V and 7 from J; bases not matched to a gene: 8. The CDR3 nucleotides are TGTGCCAGCGGGGGACAGGGTAAAGGGACCCAGTACTTC. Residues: CASGGQGKGTQYF.

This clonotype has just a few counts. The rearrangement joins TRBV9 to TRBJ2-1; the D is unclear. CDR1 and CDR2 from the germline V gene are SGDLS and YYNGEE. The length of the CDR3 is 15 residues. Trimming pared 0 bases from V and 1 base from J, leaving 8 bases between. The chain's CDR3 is CASSVDLGSYNEQFF. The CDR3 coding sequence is TGTGCCAGCAGCGTAGATCTCGGATCCTACAATGAGCAGTTCTTC.

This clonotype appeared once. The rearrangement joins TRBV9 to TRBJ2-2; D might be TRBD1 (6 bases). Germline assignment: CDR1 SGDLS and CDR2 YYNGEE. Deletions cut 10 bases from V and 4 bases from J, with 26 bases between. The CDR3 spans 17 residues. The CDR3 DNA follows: TGTGCCTACAGCGTAGGGGTCAGGGGCGTATCCACCGGGGAGCTGTTTTTT. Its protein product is CAYSVGVRGVSTGELFF.

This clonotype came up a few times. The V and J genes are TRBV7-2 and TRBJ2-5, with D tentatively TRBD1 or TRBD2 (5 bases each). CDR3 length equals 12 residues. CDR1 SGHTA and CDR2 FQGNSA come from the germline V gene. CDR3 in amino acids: CASEGSRETQYF. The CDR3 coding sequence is TGTGCTAGCGAGGGGTCCAGGGAGACCCAGTACTTC.

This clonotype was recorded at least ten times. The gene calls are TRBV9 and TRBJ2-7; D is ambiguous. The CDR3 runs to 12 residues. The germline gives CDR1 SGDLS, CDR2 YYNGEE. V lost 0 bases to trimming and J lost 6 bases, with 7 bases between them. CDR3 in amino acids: CASSVDSGEQYF. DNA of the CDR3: TGTGCCAGCAGCGTAGATTCCGGCGAGCAGTACTTC.

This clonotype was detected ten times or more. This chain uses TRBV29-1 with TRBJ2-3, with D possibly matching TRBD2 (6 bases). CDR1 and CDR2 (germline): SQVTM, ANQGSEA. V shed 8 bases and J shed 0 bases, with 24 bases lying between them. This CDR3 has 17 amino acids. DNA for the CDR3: TGCAGCTTCGGCGGGGCAGGGAGGTCCCCTAGCACAGATACGCAGTATTTT. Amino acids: CSFGGAGRSPSTDTQYF.

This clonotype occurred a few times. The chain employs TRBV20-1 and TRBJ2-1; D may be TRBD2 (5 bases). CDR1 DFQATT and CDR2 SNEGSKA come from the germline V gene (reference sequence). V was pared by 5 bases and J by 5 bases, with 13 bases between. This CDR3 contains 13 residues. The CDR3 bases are TGCAGTGCTCTGTATACTAGGAACAATGAGCAGTTCTTC. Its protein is CSALYTRNNEQFF.

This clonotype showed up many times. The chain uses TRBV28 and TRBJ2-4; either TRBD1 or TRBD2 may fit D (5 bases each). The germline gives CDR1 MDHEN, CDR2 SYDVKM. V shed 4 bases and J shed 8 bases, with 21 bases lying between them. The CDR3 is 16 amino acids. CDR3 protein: CASSSLPGPTLDIQYF. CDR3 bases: TGTGCCAGCAGTTCTCTACCGGGACCGACGTTGGACATTCAGTACTTC. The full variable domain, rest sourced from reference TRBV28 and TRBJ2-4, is DVKVTQSSRYLVKRTGEKVFLECVQDMDHENMFWYRQDPGLGLRLIYFSYDVKMKEKGDIPEGYSVSREKKERFSLILESASTNQTSMYLCASSSLPGPTLDIQYFGAGTRLSVL.

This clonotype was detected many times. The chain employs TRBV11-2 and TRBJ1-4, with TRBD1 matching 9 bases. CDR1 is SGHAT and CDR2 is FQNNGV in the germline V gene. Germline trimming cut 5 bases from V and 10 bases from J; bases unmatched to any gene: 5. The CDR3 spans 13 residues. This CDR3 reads CASSVDRGGKLFF. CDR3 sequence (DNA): TGTGCCAGCAGCGTGGACAGGGGAGGAAAACTGTTTTTT.

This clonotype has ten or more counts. The CDR3 here is CASSLRPTGLAGELFF. In DNA, the CDR3 is TGTGCCAGCAGTTTGCGCCCGACAGGTTTGGCCGGGGAGCTGTTTTTT. The V gene is TRBV27, the J gene TRBJ2-2; TRBD1 might be the D (6 bases). CDR3 length: 16 amino acids. V lost 3 bases and J 6 bases, leaving 17 bases between the germline ends. Germline assignment: CDR1 MNHEY and CDR2 SMNVEV (reference sequence).

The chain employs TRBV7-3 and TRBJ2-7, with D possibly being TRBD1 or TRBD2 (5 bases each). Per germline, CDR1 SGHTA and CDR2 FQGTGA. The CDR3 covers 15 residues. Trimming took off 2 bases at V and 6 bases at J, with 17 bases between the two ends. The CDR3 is CASSLGWGGRSEQYF. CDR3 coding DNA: TGTGCCAGCAGCTTAGGGTGGGGCGGGCGGAGCGAGCAGTACTTC.

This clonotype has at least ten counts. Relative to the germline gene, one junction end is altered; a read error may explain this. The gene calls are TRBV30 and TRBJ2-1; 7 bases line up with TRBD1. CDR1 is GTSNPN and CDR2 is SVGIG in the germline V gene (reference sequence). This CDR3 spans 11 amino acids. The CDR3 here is CAWTGWNEQFF. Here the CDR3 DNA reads TGCGCCTGGACAGGCTGGAATGAGCAGTTCTTC.

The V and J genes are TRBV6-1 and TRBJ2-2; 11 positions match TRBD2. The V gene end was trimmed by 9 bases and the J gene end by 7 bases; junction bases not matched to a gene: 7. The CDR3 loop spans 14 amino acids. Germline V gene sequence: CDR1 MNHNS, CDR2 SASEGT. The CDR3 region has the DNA TGTGCCAGTACTAGCGGGAGCTCCGGCGGGGAGCTGTTTTTT. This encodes CASTSGSSGGELFF.

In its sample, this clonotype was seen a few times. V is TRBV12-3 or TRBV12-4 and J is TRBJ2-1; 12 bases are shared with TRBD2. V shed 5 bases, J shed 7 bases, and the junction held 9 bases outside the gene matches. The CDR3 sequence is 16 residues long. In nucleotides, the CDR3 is TGTGCCAGCAGTGACCGAGGGACTAGCGGGTCGAATGAGCAGTTCTTC. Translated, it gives CASSDRGTSGSNEQFF.